This is a list of T cell receptor beta chains from one sample in a study of T cell responses to AZD1222 COVID-19 vaccine. Clones were read by immunoSEQ multiplex PCR, and TCRdb kept only the in-frame ones, dropping some. The sample includes about 110,000 clones, about 85% of them seen just once. This specimen consisted of peripheral blood, obtained on day 0 of AZD1222 vaccination. These receptors were taken from an adult in good health. CDR3s include the opening cysteine and the closing phenylalanine or tryptophan. A D gene is named only where the DNA matches it firmly. Not every row has a clone size; where given, it reads once, few, many or a size class.

TRBJ1-2,TRBD1,TRBV5-1,NA,TGCGCCAGCAGCGGACAGGGGCGGGGTGGCTATGGCTACACCTTC,CASSGQGRGGYGYTF
TRBJ2-7,NA,TRBV18,NA,TGTGCCAGCTCCCAGACCGGGGGCACAGGGAGCTCCTACGAGCAGTACTTC,CASSQTGGTGSSYEQYF
TRBJ2-5,NA,TRBV29-1,NA,TGCAGCGTGTTGAGTGCCTCGCAGGAGACCCAGTACTTC,CSVLSASQETQYF
TRBJ1-1,TRBD1,TRBV28,few,TGTGCCAGCAGTTTATCTCCCCAGGGGGCGCGTAACACTGAAGCTTTCTTT,CASSLSPQGARNTEAFF
TRBJ2-1,NA,TRBV20-1,NA,TGCAGTGCTAGTCGCGGATTCTCCTACAATGAGCAGTTCTTC,CSASRGFSYNEQFF
TRBJ1-6,NA,TRBV5-4,NA,TGTGCCAGTGCCCGGGAGGATAATTCACCCCTCCACTTT,CASAREDNSPLHF
TRBJ1-6,NA,TRBV6-1,NA,TGTGCCAGCAGTGCATTACCCGGGACACCCGATTCACCCCTCCACTTT,CASSALPGTPDSPLHF
TRBJ1-4,TRBD1,TRBV2,once,TGTGCCAGCAGTGAACGCACCATCGACAGGGGGCAAGGGACAACTAATGAAAAACTGTTTTTT,CASSERTIDRGQGTTNEKLFF
TRBJ1-2,NA,TRBV12-5,once,TGTGCTAGTGGTTTGGTGGCAGGGGACCTCTTCTATGGCTACACCTTC,CASGLVAGDLFYGYTF
TRBJ2-1,TRBD2,TRBV3-1/TRBV3-2,NA,TGTGCCAGCAGCCACCTTGGACTAGGGAATGAGCAGTTCTTC,CASSHLGLGNEQFF
TRBJ2-5,TRBD1,TRBV11-2,NA,TGTGCCAGCAGCTGGCCGGGACAGGAGTACCAAGAGACCCAGTACTTC,CASSWPGQEYQETQYF
TRBJ2-2,TRBD2,TRBV10-1,NA,TGCGCCAGCAGCCCCACTCGCGGGGGGGCCGGGGAGCTGTTTTTT,CASSPTRGGAGELFF
TRBJ1-4,TRBD1,TRBV28,NA,TGTGCCAGCAGTAACGCAGGGGGCGCGGTGCAAAAACTGTTTTTT,CASSNAGGAVQKLFF
TRBJ1-3,NA,TRBV3-1/TRBV3-2,NA,TGTGCCAGCAGCCAATTATTCAGGGTTGGAAACACCATATATTTT,CASSQLFRVGNTIYF
TRBJ1-2,TRBD1,TRBV10-2,NA,TGCGCCAGCAGTGAAGGGACAGGGTACGGCTACACCTTC,CASSEGTGYGYTF
TRBJ1-4,NA,TRBV11-2,NA,TGTGCCAGCAGCCTGGTCCAGAGGGGCGAAAAACTGTTTTTT,CASSLVQRGEKLFF
TRBJ1-5,NA,TRBV4-2,NA,TGTGCCAGCAGCCAAGTAGACGGTGTGAATCAGCCCCAGCATTTT,CASSQVDGVNQPQHF
TRBJ2-1,NA,TRBV28,NA,TGTGCCAGCAGTTTTCAGGGTACCATTGAGCAGTTCTTC,CASSFQGTIEQFF
TRBJ2-1,NA,TRBV11-2,once,TGTGCCAGTAACAATGGAGGGTCCTACAATGAGCAGTTCTTC,CASNNGGSYNEQFF
TRBJ2-1,NA,TRBV6-5,NA,TGTGCCAGCAGTTATATGTCGGGGATCTACAATGAGCAGTTCTTC,CASSYMSGIYNEQFF
TRBJ2-1,NA,TRBV19,NA,TGTGCCAGTAGTCCACAAGCAGCGCGCTCCTACAATGAGCAGTTCTTC,CASSPQAARSYNEQFF
TRBJ1-3,NA,TRBV2,NA,TGTGCCAGCAGTGGGACTGCCTCTGGAAACACCATATATTTT,CASSGTASGNTIYF
TRBJ2-7,TRBD2,TRBV24-1,NA,TGTGCCACCAGTGATAGGCGGGGGTCCTCCTACGAGCAGTACTTC,CATSDRRGSSYEQYF
TRBJ2-2,NA,TRBV30,NA,TGTGCCTGGAGCGCGGCGAACACCGGGGAGCTGTTTTTT,CAWSAANTGELFF
TRBJ1-6,NA,TRBV27,NA,TGTGCCAGCAGCGCCCGGGGGTATAATTCACCCCTCCACTTT,CASSARGYNSPLHF
TRBJ1-2,TRBD1,TRBV18,NA,TGTGCCAGCTCACCAGGGACAGGAGCCTCCCCCTATGGCTACACCTTC,CASSPGTGASPYGYTF
TRBJ1-2,NA,TRBV6-5,NA,TGTGCCAGCCAAAACGGAGGGGACGGCTACACCTTC,CASQNGGDGYTF
TRBJ1-2,NA,TRBV5-1,NA,TGCGCCAGCAGCTCCGAGTATGGCTACACCTTC,CASSSEYGYTF
TRBJ1-3,TRBD1,TRBV10-3,NA,TGTGCCATCAGTGAGTCGAGCACAGGGGACAACACCATATATTTT,CAISESSTGDNTIYF
TRBJ1-2,NA,TRBV24-1,NA,TGTGCCACCAGTCGGGGGCCCCCGGACTATGGCTACACCTTC,CATSRGPPDYGYTF
TRBJ2-7,NA,TRBV9,NA,TGTGCCAGCAGCGTAAGGGAAGGCTACGAGCAGTACTTC,CASSVREGYEQYF
TRBJ1-5,NA,TRBV24-1,NA,TGTGCCACCAGTGATTTGAGGCTTTCCCTTGAGGGGGTTAATCAGCCCCAGCATTTT,CATSDLRLSLEGVNQPQHF
TRBJ1-2,NA,TRBV10-3,NA,TGTGCCATCAGTGCCCCAGGAGGTTACTATGGCTACACCTTC,CAISAPGGYYGYTF
TRBJ1-1,NA,TRBV7-9,NA,TGTGCCAGCAGCTTAAGTGGCACGGGGGCTTTCTTT,CASSLSGTGAFF
TRBJ2-1,NA,TRBV3-1/TRBV3-2,once,TGTGCCAGCAGCCCCTCCCCTGCCTACGATGAGCAGTTCTTC,CASSPSPAYDEQFF
TRBJ1-5,NA,TRBV4-3,NA,TGCGCCAGCAGCCAAGATGGGGACTTAAGCAATCAGCCCCAGCATTTT,CASSQDGDLSNQPQHF
TRBJ2-1,TRBD2,TRBV7-2,NA,TGTGCCAGCAGCCCGAGGGGGGCGGGAGGGCCGCAGTTCTTC,CASSPRGAGGPQFF
TRBJ2-4,NA,TRBV5-5,NA,TGTGCCAGCAGCTTGGAGGTGGGCAGGAGCTTAAACATTCAGTACTTC,CASSLEVGRSLNIQYF
TRBJ2-7,NA,TRBV9,NA,TGTGCCAGCAGCGTAGGGGCAGGGTATACCTACGAGCAGTACTTC,CASSVGAGYTYEQYF
TRBJ2-1,TRBD1,TRBV18,NA,TGTGCCAGCTCACCTCAACAGGGGAGCGGTGAGCAGTTCTTC,CASSPQQGSGEQFF
TRBJ2-1,NA,TRBV6-2/TRBV6-3,once,TGTGCCAGCAGTTACTCCGGACGGGCCCCGAACAATGAGCAGTTCTTC,CASSYSGRAPNNEQFF
TRBJ2-5,NA,TRBV28,once,TGTGCCAGCAGTTTGGTCTACCAAGAGACCCAGTACTTC,CASSLVYQETQYF
TRBJ1-1,NA,TRBV3-1/TRBV3-2,NA,TGTGCCAGCGGGGGGAACACTGAAGCTTTCTTT,CASGGNTEAFF
TRBJ1-6,TRBD1,TRBV28,NA,TGTGCCAGCAGTTTAGGGGACAGGGGGCATTCACCCCTCCACTTT,CASSLGDRGHSPLHF
TRBJ1-5,TRBD1,TRBV6-2/TRBV6-3,NA,TGTGCCAGCAGTAGACAGGGCAGGGATCAGCCCCAGCATTTT,CASSRQGRDQPQHF
TRBJ2-7,TRBD2,TRBV30,NA,TGTGCCTGGAGTCGACCTCGGACTAGCGGGAGGTTGTACGAGCAGTACTTC,CAWSRPRTSGRLYEQYF
TRBJ1-2,NA,TRBV7-2,NA,TGTGCCAGCAGCTTAAATCGGGGGGACGGATATGGCTACACCTTC,CASSLNRGDGYGYTF
TRBJ2-7,NA,TRBV6-1,NA,TGTGCCAGCAGTGAAGCGTTGGGAAAAGCCTACGAGCAGTACTTC,CASSEALGKAYEQYF
TRBJ2-5,TRBD1,TRBV7-2,NA,TGTGCCAGCAGCCCTACTCGGACAGGGAAGGGGGAGACCCAGTACTTC,CASSPTRTGKGETQYF
TRBJ1-4,NA,TRBV2,NA,TGTGCCAGCAATCCATCTTGGGCGGGTGAAAAACTGTTTTTT,CASNPSWAGEKLFF
TRBJ2-1,NA,TRBV6-2/TRBV6-3,NA,TGTGCCAGCAGTCTCGAGGGGTATGGCAGAGGGCAGTTCTTC,CASSLEGYGRGQFF
TRBJ2-3,NA,TRBV20-1,NA,TGCAGTGCTAGTGGGGGGGCGCGGAGCACAGATACGCAGTATTTT,CSASGGARSTDTQYF